Each of the 20 T cell receptor beta chains below was sequenced from the same sample in a study of vaccination and CD4 T cells after COVID-19. The time point was: late sampling 161 to 241 days after vaccination in three convalescent patients. Treatment defined: roughly 10-day PBMC culture with coronavirus spike peptide pools or control peptides (ViraFEST assay). These receptors have no known antigen. Scientists ran DNA taken from cultured CD4+ T cells through the Oncomine TCR Beta short-read assay for sequencing. TCRdb used MiXCR to reprocess the PCR reads, holding one entry per CDR3 protein. This table holds 22,000 or so distinct CDR3 sequences, approximately 32% found once. This sample comprised CD4+ T cells from blood, cultured in vitro, obtained about 7 months after SARS-CoV-2 vaccination. The receptors derive from a human donor who had recovered from COVID-19.

This sequence joins TRBV20-1 and TRBJ2-1, with TRBD1 identical over 9 bases. With 0 bases clipped from V and 1 base from J, the junction kept 7 bases outside the gene matches. The CDR3 totals 17 residues. Germline V gene data show CDR1 as DFQATT and CDR2 as SNEGSKA (reference sequence). The DNA of the CDR3 is TGCAGTGCTAGAGATCCTTCCGGGACAGGGTCCTACAATGAGCAGTTCTTC. This sequence encodes CSARDPSGTGSYNEQFF.

V and J are TRBV18 and TRBJ1-6; 7 positions agree with TRBD1. The trim removed 5 bases at V and 8 bases at J, leaving 3 bases unmatched. The CDR3 runs to 13 residues. Germline assignment: CDR1 KGHSH and CDR2 LQKENI. The CDR3 region is CASSAQGDSPLHF. The CDR3, as DNA: TGTGCCAGCTCAGCCCAGGGGGATTCACCCCTCCACTTT.

This clonotype was seen a handful of times. V gene TRBV20-1 combines with J gene TRBJ2-5; D might be TRBD1 (6 bases). The CDR3 is 11 amino acids. V dropped 2 bases and J dropped 7 bases, with 8 bases sitting between them. Looked up from germline, CDR1 is DFQATT and CDR2 is SNEGSKA (reference sequence). The CDR3 DNA is TGCAGTGCTAGAATAGGGGGGACCCAGTACTTC. Translating gives CSARIGGTQYF.

This clonotype was observed at least ten times. The V and J genes are TRBV7-6 and TRBJ2-1; D unclear. The V gene's germline CDR1 is SGHVS and CDR2 FNYEAQ. The CDR3 extends over 13 amino acids. V dropped 4 bases and J dropped 12 bases, with 16 bases sitting between them. The CDR3 DNA is TGTGCCAGCAGCTCCGGCCGGTACCTGGGGCAGTTCTTC. Its protein product is CASSSGRYLGQFF. The complete variable domain, with remaining parts taken from reference TRBV7-6 and TRBJ2-1, reads GAGVSQSPRYKVTKRGQDVALRCDPISGHVSLYWYRQALGQGPEFLTYFNYEAQQDKSGLPNDRFSAERPEGSISTLTIQRTEQRDSAMYRCASSSGRYLGQFFGPGTRLTVL.

This clonotype was counted a few times. The CDR3 region has the DNA TGTGCCAGCAGTGAAGGAGGCTGGGTAGCAGATACCTACGAGCAGTACTTC. Amino acids: CASSEGGWVADTYEQYF. V usage is TRBV2 and J usage is TRBJ2-7; D is unresolved. CDR1 is SNHLY, CDR2 FYNNEI, per germline. The V end lost 1 base, the J end lost 2 bases, and 18 bases lay between the germline ends. The CDR3 is made up of 17 amino acids.

This clonotype showed up just a few times. The chain joins TRBV7-2 to TRBJ1-1; D may be TRBD1 (6 bases). The germline V and J ends were trimmed by 4 bases and 1 base, with 16 bases remaining between them. In germline, CDR1 is SGHTA, CDR2 FQGNSA. This CDR3 region has 16 residues. The DNA for the CDR3 is TGTGCCAGCAGCTCCCCCAGGGGCCGAGGGAACACTGAAGCTTTCTTT. Encoded protein: CASSSPRGRGNTEAFF.

This clonotype appeared a few times. CDR3: CASSEPLRHPGRPQHF. Written as DNA, the CDR3 is TGTGCCAGCAGTGAACCCCTCCGGCACCCCGGGCGGCCCCAGCATTTT. This chain links TRBV6-1 with TRBJ1-5; D is undetermined. Germline CDR1 MNHNS, CDR2 SASEGT. V was cut by 2 bases and J by 9 bases, with 20 bases left in between. The CDR3 is 16 residues long.

The chain links TRBV28 to TRBJ2-3; the match to TRBD2 covers 8 bases. CDR3 length equals 12 residues. Losses at the gene ends were 6 bases for V and 11 bases for J; bases not matched to a gene: 7. Germline V gene data show CDR1 as MDHEN and CDR2 as SYDVKM. The CDR3 loop is CASSRLAREQYF. The CDR3 region has the DNA TGTGCCAGCAGCAGACTAGCGAGAGAGCAGTATTTT.

In this sample, this clonotype turned up a few times. V gene TRBV7-2 combines with J gene TRBJ2-5; perhaps D is TRBD1 or TRBD2 (6 bases each). V was cut by 5 bases and J by 13 bases, with 20 bases left in between. Germline V lookup: CDR1 SGHTA, CDR2 FQGNSA. This CDR3 spans 13 amino acids. The CDR3 coding sequence is TGTGCCAGCAGCGCCGTGGGGGCGGGACACGGGTACTTC. It is translated as CASSAVGAGHGYF.

V usage is TRBV7-9 and J usage is TRBJ2-1; TRBD1 matches 8 bases. This CDR3 comprises 13 residues. The germline gives CDR1 SEHNR, CDR2 FQNEAQ (reference sequence). J lost 4 bases, V lost 4 bases, and 0 bases had no gene match. Here the CDR3 reads CASSWTGYNEQFF. CDR3 coding DNA: TGTGCCAGCAGCTGGACAGGGTACAATGAGCAGTTCTTC.

V and J are TRBV7-2 and TRBJ1-1; 8 nucleotides line up with TRBD1. Germline V gene data show CDR1 as SGHTA and CDR2 as FQGNSA. The J segment lost 4 bases and the V segment lost 6 bases, leaving 4 bases of the junction unmatched. This CDR3 has 13 amino acids. CDR3 protein: CASSTTGGTEAFF. The CDR3 bases are TGTGCCAGCAGTACAACAGGGGGCACTGAAGCTTTCTTT.

This clonotype is classed as medium-sized. V and J are TRBV6-1 and TRBJ1-5, with 7 bases matching TRBD1. Unmatched junction bases numbered 9, after V lost 6 bases and J lost 4 bases. There are 15 residues in the CDR3. CDR1 is MNHNS and CDR2 is SASEGT in the germline V gene. CDR3 sequence: CASRKWQQGNQPQHF. CDR3 nucleotide sequence: TGTGCCAGCAGGAAATGGCAACAGGGGAATCAGCCCCAGCATTTT.

This clonotype was counted between two and nine times. The chain combines TRBV7-2 with TRBJ2-1, with TRBD1 matching over 8 bases. V lost 5 bases and J lost 9; bases outside the gene matches: 9. Germline V CDR1 and CDR2: SGHTA, FQGNSA. This CDR3 spans 14 amino acids. The CDR3, as DNA: TGTGCCAGCAGCATTCAGGGGGCGCTGGGTGAGCAGTTCTTC. It is translated as CASSIQGALGEQFF.

The chain recombines TRBV4-2 with TRBJ1-4; TRBD1 agrees at 7 bases. The CDR3 runs 14 residues. Germline CDR1 and CDR2: LGHNA and YNFKEQ. Losses at the gene ends were 0 bases for V and 10 bases for J; bases not matched to a gene: 5. The CDR3, as DNA: TGTGCCAGCAGCCAAGACAGGGGGGATAGAAAACTGTTTTTT. Amino acid sequence: CASSQDRGDRKLFF.

The chain carries TRBV11-3 and TRBJ2-1, with 9 bases lining up with TRBD2. This CDR3 is built from 15 residues. V lost 5 bases, J lost 5 bases, and 7 bases stayed unmatched. Germline assignment: CDR1 SGHNT and CDR2 YENEEA. CDR3 loop: CASSLAAGGNNEQFF. The CDR3 coding sequence is TGTGCCAGCAGCCTGGCGGCGGGAGGGAACAATGAGCAGTTCTTC.

The chain carries TRBV5-1 and TRBJ2-7, with TRBD2 matching 10 bases. Per the germline V gene, CDR1 is SGHRS and CDR2 is YFSETQ. J was trimmed by 3 bases and V by 0 bases; bases with no gene match: 3. The CDR3 consists of 15 residues. The chain's CDR3 is CASSLGSSGGYEQYF. The CDR3 DNA reads TGCGCCAGCAGCTTGGGTTCTAGCGGGGGCTACGAGCAGTACTTC. Using reference TRBV5-1 and TRBJ2-7 for the parts outside the CDR3, the full variable domain is KAGVTQTPRYLIKTRGQQVTLSCSPISGHRSVSWYQQTPGQGLQFLFEYFSETQRNKGNFPGRFSGRQFSNSRSEMNVSTLELGDSALYLCASSLGSSGGYEQYFGPGTRLTVT.

The rearrangement joins TRBV6-1 to TRBJ1-2; the D gene is possibly TRBD1 (5 bases). The CDR3 totals 13 residues. Trimming took off 8 bases at V and 4 bases at J, with 14 bases between the two ends. CDR1 and CDR2 (germline): MNHNS, SASEGT. The CDR3 sequence: CASGWDSVYGYTF. CDR3 sequence (DNA): TGTGCCAGCGGATGGGACTCAGTCTATGGCTACACCTTC.

The V and J genes are TRBV7-9 and TRBJ1-3, with TRBD1 matching 9 bases. Per germline, CDR1 SEHNR and CDR2 FQNEAQ (reference sequence). This CDR3 spans 15 amino acids. J was trimmed by 8 bases and V by 4 bases; bases with no gene match: 9. The CDR3 bases are TGTGCCAGCAGCTCCGGACAGGGGAAAGGGGACACCATATATTTT. Translating gives CASSSGQGKGDTIYF.

The chain couples TRBV4-2 to TRBJ1-5, with D possibly TRBD1 on 5 matching bases. The CDR3 is 15 residues long. V lost 1 base to trimming and J lost 4 bases, with 11 bases between them. CDR1 LGHNA and CDR2 YNFKEQ come from the germline V gene. DNA of the CDR3: TGTGCCAGCAGCCAAGGGACACGGGAAAATCAGCCCCAGCATTTT. Its protein product is CASSQGTRENQPQHF.

V and J are TRBV5-1 and TRBJ2-5; D may be TRBD1 (6 bases). This CDR3 has 15 amino acids. The V gene's germline CDR1 is SGHRS and CDR2 YFSETQ. V lost 0 bases, J lost 5 bases, and 14 bases lay in between. This chain's CDR3 is CASSLAPTGLETQYF. In nucleotides, the CDR3 is TGCGCCAGCAGCTTGGCCCCTACAGGGTTGGAGACCCAGTACTTC.